The entry below describes one T cell receptor (beta chain). MiXCR was run by TCRdb on the RT-PCR reads, yielding one entry per CDR3 protein. The sample lists 650,000 to 850,000 distinct CDR3 sequences, approximately 15% seen once, with 5.5% to 7% in the top ten. This sample is part of a study of response to subunit inactivated influenza vaccine. The germline gives CDR1 SGHDT, CDR2 YYEEEE. V was shortened by 3 bases and J by 0 bases, with 17 bases between the two germline ends. The CDR3 runs to 17 residues. Material: PBMCs from blood, obtained about 14 days before vaccination. The V gene is TRBV5-6, the J gene TRBJ2-3; D call uncertain. This TCR was sampled from a man in his forties or fifties who received an inactivated influenza vaccine. The DNA for the CDR3 is TGTGCCAGCAGCTCCCTGGTGGCCAGCAAAAGCACAGATACGCAGTATTTT. It specifies CASSSLVASKSTDTQYF.